This T cell receptor (beta chain) appears in the sequencing data of a study of radiation and T cells in renal cell carcinoma. Findings and limits, study-wide: From baseline, blood top tumor clonotypes peaked at 2 weeks post-radiation.

As for this clone: Its target is not known.

Specified time point: baseline pretreatment blood. This sample's treatment: 15 Gy SBRT to primary tumor, nephrectomy 4 weeks later. The tumor was a clear cell renal cell carcinoma. CDR3 length equals 18 residues. V was pared by 1 base and J by 1 base, with 11 bases of the junction left unmatched. In germline, CDR1 is LNHNV, CDR2 YYDKDF (reference sequence). Sequencing was performed with immunoSEQ multiplex PCR; in TCRdb, only in-frame clones are kept and a portion is missing. The sample has about 130,000 clones, nearly 90% seen once. The rearrangement links TRBV15 to TRBJ2-5, with TRBD2 matching 8 bases. The sequence came from a woman aged 45-60 years with renal cell carcinoma. The sequencing here drew on blood, taken from a patient whose treatment included radiotherapy and nephrectomy. CDR3 loop: CATSRGLAGGLFQETQYF. The CDR3 DNA reads TGTGCCACCAGCAGAGGTCTGGCGGGGGGTTTATTCCAAGAGACCCAGTACTTC.